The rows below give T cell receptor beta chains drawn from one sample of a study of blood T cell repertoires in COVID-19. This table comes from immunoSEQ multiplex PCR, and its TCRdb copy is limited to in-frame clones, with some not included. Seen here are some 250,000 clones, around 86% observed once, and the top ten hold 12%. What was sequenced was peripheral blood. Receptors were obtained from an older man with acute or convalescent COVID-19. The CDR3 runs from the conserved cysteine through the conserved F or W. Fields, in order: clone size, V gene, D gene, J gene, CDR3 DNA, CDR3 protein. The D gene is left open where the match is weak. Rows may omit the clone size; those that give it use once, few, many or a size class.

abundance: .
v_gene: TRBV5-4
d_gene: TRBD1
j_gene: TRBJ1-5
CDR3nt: TGTGCCAGCAGCTTGGAGGGGGCAGATCAGCCCCAGCATTTT
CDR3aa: CASSLEGADQPQHF

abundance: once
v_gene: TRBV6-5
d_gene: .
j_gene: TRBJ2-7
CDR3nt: TGTGCCAGCAGTTACTCGAGGTTGGGAGCTGCCTACGAGCAGTACTTC
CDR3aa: CASSYSRLGAAYEQYF

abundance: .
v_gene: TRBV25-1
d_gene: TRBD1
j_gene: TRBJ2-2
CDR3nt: TGTGCCAGCAGTGACTCCCCGGGACAGGGCACCGGGGAGCTGTTTTTT
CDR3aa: CASSDSPGQGTGELFF

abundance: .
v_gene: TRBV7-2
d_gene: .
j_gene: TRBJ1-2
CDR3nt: TGTGCCAGCAGCTTAGGGGTGGGGCTTAACTATGGCTACACCTTC
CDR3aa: CASSLGVGLNYGYTF

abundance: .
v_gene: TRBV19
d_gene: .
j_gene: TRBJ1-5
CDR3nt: TGTGCCAGTAGTCCCCCGCCTATATCGCCTATGCCCCAGCATTTT
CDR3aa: CASSPPPISPMPQHF

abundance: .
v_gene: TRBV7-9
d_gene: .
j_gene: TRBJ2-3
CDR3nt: TGTGCCAGCAGCTTGGACAATCCACAGGATACGCAGTATTTT
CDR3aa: CASSLDNPQDTQYF

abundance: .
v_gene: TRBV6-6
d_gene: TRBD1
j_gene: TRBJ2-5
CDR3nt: TGTGCCAGCAGTTACCCCGAAAGGGGGCAGACCCAGTACTTC
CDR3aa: CASSYPERGQTQYF

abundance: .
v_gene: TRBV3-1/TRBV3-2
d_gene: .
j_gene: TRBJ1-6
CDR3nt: TGTGCCAGCAGCCAAGATTTTACACCCCTCCACTTT
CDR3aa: CASSQDFTPLHF

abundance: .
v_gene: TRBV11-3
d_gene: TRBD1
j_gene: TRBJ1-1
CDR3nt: TGTGCCAGCAGCAGGGACAGGGATGAAGCTTTCTTT
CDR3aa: CASSRDRDEAFF

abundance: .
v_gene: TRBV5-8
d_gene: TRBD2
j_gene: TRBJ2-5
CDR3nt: TGTGCCAGTCGGACTAGCGGGGGTTTTGGAGAGACCCAGTACTTC
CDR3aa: CASRTSGGFGETQYF

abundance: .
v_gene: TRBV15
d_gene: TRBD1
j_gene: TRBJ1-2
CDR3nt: TGTGCCACCAGCTCTACAGGGGGCTTTGGCTACACCTTC
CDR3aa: CATSSTGGFGYTF

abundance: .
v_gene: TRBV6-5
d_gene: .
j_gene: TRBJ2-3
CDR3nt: TGTGCCGCCGGGATTAAGGTGGAAGGTACGCAGTATTTT
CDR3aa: CAAGIKVEGTQYF

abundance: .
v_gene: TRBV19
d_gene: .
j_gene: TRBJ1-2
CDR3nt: TGTGCCAGTAGCCCGACAGGCGGAGGCTACACCTTC
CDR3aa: CASSPTGGGYTF

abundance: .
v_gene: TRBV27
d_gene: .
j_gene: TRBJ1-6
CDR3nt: TGTGCCAGCAGTTTATCGCGGGCCAATAATTCACCCCTCCACTTT
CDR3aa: CASSLSRANNSPLHF

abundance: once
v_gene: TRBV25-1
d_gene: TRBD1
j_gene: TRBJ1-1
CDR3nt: TGTGCCAGCAGTGACAGGGGGCGCGGGAACACTGAAGCTTTCTTT
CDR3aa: CASSDRGRGNTEAFF